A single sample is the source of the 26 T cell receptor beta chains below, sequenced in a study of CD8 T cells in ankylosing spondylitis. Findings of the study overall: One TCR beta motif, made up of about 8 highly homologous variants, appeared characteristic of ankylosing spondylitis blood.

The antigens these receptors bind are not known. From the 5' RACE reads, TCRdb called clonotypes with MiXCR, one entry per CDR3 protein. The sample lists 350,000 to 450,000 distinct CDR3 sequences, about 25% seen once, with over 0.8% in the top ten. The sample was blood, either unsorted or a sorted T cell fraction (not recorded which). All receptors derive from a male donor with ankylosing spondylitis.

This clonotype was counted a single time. CDR3 in DNA: TGCAGTGCGGGGGCTTCCGCAGCCTACGAGCAGTACTTC. Translated, it gives CSAGASAAYEQYF. V gene TRBV20-1 combines with J gene TRBJ2-7; a possible D gene is TRBD1 (6 bases). CDR1 DFQATT and CDR2 SNEGSKA come from the germline V gene (reference sequence). The CDR3 has 13 amino acids. V was cut by 6 bases and J by 2 bases, with 14 bases left in between.

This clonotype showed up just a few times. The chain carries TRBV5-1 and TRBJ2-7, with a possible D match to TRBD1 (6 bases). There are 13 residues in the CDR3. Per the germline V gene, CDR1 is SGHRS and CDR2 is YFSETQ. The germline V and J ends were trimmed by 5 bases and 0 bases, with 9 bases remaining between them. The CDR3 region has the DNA TGCGCCAGCAGGGAAGGGGGCTCCTACGAGCAGTACTTC. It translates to CASREGGSYEQYF.

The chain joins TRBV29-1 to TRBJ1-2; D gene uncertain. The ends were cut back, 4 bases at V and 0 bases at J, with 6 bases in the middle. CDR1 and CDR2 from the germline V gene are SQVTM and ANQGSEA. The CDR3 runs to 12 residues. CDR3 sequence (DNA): TGCAGCGTTGGACATCCTAACTATGGCTACACCTTC. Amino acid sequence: CSVGHPNYGYTF.

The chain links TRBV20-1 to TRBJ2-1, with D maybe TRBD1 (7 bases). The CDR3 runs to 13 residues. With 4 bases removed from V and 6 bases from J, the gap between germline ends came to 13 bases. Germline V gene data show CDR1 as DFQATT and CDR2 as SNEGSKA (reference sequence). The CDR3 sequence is CSAKDYRGNEQFF. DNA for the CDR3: TGCAGTGCTAAGGACTACAGGGGCAATGAGCAGTTCTTC.

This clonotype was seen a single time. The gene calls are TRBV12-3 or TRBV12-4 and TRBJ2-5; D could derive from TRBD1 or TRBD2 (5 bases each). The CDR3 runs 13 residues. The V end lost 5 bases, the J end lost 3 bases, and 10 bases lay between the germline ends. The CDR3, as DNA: TGTGCCAGCAGTCCCGGGGCCAAAGAGACCCAGTACTTC. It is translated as CASSPGAKETQYF.

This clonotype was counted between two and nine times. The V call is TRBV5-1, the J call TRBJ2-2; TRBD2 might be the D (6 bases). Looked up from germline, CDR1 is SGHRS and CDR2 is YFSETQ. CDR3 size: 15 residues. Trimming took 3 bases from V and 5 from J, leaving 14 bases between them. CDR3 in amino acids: CASSWAAGRTGELFF. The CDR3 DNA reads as TGCGCCAGCAGCTGGGCCGCGGGAAGAACCGGGGAGCTGTTTTTT.

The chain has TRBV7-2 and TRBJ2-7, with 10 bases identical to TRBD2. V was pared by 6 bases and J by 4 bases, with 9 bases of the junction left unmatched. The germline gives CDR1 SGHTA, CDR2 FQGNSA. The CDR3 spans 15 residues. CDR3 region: CASRLLAGDAYEQYF. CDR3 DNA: TGTGCCAGCAGGCTTCTAGCGGGAGACGCTTACGAGCAGTACTTC. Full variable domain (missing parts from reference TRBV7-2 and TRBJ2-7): GAGVSQSPSNKVTEKGKDVELRCDPISGHTALYWYRQSLGQGLEFLIYFQGNSAPDKSGLPSDRFSAERTGGSVSTLTIQRTQQEDSAVYLCASRLLAGDAYEQYFGPGTRLTVT.

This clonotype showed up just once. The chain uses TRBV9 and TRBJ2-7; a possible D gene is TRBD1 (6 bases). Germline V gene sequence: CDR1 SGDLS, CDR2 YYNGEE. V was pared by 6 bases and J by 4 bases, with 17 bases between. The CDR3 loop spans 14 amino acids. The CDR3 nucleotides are TGTGCCAGCACCGTTGGGCCAGGGGAGTACGAGCAGTACTTC. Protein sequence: CASTVGPGEYEQYF.

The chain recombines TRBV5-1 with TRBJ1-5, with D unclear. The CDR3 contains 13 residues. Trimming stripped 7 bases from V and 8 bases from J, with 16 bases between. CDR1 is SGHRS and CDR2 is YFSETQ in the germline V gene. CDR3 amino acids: CASRMGSGEPQHF. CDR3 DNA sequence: TGCGCCAGCCGGATGGGATCCGGGGAGCCCCAGCATTTT. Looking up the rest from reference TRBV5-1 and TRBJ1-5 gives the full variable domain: KAGVTQTPRYLIKTRGQQVTLSCSPISGHRSVSWYQQTPGQGLQFLFEYFSETQRNKGNFPGRFSGRQFSNSRSEMNVSTLELGDSALYLCASRMGSGEPQHFGDGTRLSIL.

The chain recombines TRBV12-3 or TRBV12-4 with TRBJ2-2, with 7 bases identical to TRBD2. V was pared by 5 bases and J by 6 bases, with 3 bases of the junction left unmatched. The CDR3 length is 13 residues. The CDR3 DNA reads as TGTGCCAGCAGTCCGGGGGGAGCCGGGGAGCTGTTTTTT. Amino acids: CASSPGGAGELFF.

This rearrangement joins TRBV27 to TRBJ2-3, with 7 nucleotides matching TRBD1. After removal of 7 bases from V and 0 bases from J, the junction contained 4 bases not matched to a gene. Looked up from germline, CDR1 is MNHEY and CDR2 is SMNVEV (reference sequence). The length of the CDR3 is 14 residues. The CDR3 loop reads CASNRDSSTDTQYF. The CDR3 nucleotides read TGTGCCAGCAACCGGGACAGTAGCACAGATACGCAGTATTTT.

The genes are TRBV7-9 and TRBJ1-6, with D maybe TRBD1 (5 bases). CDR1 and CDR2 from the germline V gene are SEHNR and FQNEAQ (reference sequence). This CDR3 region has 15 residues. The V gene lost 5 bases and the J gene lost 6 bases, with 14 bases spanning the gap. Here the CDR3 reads CASSTRDPGNSPLHF. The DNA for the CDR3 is TGTGCCAGCAGCACCCGGGACCCCGGTAATTCACCCCTCCACTTT.

The CDR3 DNA sequence: TGTGCCAGCCGCGGGACAGGCGGAGGCTACACCTTC. As protein: CASRGTGGGYTF. The rearrangement joins TRBV25-1 to TRBJ1-2; 8 bases line up with TRBD1. The CDR3 has 12 residues. The ends lost 8 bases at V and 8 bases at J; junction bases unmatched: 7. In germline, CDR1 is MGHDK, CDR2 SYGVNS.

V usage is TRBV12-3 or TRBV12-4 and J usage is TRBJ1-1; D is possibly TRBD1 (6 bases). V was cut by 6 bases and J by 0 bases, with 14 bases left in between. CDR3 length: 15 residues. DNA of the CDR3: TGTGCCAGCAGCCCCGACAGGACACTGAACACTGAAGCTTTCTTT. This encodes CASSPDRTLNTEAFF.

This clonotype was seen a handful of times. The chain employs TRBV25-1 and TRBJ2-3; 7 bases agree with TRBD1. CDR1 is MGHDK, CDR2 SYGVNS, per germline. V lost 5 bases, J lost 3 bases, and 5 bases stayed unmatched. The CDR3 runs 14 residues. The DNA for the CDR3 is TGTGCCAGCAGTTGCTACAGGGGAACAGATACGCAGTATTTT. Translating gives CASSCYRGTDTQYF.

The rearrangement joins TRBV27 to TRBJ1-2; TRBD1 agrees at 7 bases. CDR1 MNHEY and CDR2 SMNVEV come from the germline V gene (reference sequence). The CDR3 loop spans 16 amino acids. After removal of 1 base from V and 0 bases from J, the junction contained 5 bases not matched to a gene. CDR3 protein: CASSLFRDRTNYGYTF. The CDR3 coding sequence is TGTGCCAGCAGTTTATTCCGGGACAGAACTAACTATGGCTACACCTTC.

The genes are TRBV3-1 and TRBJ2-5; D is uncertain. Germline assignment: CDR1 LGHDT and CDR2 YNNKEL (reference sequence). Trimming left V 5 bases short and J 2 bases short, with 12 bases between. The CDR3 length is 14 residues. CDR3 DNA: TGTGCCAGCAGCGCCCCTGGGGTGCAAGAGACCCAGTACTTC. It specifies CASSAPGVQETQYF.

The CDR3 spells CASSYGYTEAFF. As DNA, the CDR3 is TGTGCCAGCAGTTATGGGTACACTGAAGCTTTCTTT. The genes are TRBV6-2 or TRBV6-3 and TRBJ1-1; D uncertain. This CDR3 comprises 12 residues. Germline V gene lookup returns CDR1 MNHEY and CDR2 SVGEGT. Trimming shortened V by 3 bases and J by 3 bases, and 5 bases separated the two germline ends.

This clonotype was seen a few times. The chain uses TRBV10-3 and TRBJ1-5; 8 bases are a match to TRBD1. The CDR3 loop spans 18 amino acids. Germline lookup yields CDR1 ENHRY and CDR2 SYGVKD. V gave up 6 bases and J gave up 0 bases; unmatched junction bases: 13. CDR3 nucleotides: TGTGCCATCAGCGAAACCGGGACAGGCTACTATAGCAATCAGCCCCAGCATTTT. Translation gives CAISETGTGYYSNQPQHF.

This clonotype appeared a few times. CDR3 region: CASSLGLAGVEEQYF. CDR3 nucleotide sequence: TGCGCCAGCAGCTTGGGACTAGCGGGAGTAGAAGAGCAGTACTTC. The chain joins TRBV5-1 to TRBJ2-7, with 12 bases identical to TRBD2. Germline lookup yields CDR1 SGHRS and CDR2 YFSETQ. The CDR3 runs to 15 residues. Trimming took 0 bases from V and 7 from J; bases not matched to a gene: 5.

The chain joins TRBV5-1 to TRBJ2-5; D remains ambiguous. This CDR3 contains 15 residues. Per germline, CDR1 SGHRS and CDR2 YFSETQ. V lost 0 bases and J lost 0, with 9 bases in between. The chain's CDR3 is CASSLDRPDQETQYF. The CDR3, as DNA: TGCGCCAGCAGCTTGGATCGGCCAGACCAAGAGACCCAGTACTTC.

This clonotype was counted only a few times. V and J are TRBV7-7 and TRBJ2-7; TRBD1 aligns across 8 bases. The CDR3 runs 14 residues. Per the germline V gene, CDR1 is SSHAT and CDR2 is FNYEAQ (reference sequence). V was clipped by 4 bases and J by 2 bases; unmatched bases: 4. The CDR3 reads CASSSGTGPYEQYF. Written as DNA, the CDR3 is TGTGCCAGCAGCTCAGGGACAGGACCCTACGAGCAGTACTTC.

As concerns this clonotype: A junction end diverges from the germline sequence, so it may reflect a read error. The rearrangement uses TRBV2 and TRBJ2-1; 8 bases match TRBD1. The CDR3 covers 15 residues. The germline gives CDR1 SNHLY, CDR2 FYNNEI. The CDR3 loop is CASTQQGGAYNEQFF. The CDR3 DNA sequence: TGTGCCAGCACCCAACAGGGGGGCGCTTACAACGAGCAGTTCTTC. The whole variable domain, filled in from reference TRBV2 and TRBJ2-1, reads EPEVTQTPSHQVTQMGQEVILRCVPISNHLYFYWYRQILGQKVEFLVSFYNNEISEKSEIFDDQFSVERPDGSNFTLKIRSTKLEDSAMYFCASTQQGGAYNEQFFGPGTRLTVL.

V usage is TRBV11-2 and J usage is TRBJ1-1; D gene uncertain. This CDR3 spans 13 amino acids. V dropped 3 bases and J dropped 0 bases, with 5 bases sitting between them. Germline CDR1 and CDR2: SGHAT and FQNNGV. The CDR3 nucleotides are TGTGCCAGCAGCTTTCCCCTGAACACTGAAGCTTTCTTT. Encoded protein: CASSFPLNTEAFF.

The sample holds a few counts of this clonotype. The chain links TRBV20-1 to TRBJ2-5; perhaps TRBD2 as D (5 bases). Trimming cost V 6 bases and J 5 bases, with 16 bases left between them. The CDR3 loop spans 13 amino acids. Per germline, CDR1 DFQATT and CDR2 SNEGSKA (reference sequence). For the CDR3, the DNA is TGCAGTGCGATCGAGACTGGCGGGGAGACCCAGTACTTC. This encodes CSAIETGGETQYF.

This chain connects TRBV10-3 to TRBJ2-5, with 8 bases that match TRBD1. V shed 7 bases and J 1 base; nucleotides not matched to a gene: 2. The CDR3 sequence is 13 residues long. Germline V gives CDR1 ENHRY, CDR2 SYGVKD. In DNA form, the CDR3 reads TGTGCCATCAAAGGGACAGGCCAAGAGACCCAGTACTTC. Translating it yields CAIKGTGQETQYF.